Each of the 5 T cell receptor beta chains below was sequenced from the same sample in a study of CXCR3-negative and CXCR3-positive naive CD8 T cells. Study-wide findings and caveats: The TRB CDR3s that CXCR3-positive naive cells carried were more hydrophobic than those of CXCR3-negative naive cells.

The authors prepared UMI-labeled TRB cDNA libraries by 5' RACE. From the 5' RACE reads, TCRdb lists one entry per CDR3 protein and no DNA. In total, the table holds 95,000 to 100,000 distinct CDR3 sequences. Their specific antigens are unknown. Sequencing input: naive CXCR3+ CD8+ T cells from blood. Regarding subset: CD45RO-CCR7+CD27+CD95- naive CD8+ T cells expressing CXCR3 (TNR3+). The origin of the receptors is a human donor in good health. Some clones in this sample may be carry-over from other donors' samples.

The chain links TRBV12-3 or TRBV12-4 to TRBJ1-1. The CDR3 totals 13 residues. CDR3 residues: CASSPPGRAEAFF.

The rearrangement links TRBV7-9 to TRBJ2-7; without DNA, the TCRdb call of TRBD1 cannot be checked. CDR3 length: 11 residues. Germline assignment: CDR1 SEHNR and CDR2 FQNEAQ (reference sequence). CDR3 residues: CASTPLVEQYF.

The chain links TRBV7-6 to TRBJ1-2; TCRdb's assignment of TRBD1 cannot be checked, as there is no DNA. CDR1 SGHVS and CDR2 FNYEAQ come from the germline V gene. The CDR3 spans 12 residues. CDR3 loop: CASSLGRDGYTF.

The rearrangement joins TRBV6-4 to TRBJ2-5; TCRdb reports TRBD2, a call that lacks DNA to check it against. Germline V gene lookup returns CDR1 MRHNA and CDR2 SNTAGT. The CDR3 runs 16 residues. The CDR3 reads CASNEERNKAWETQYF.

The CDR3 is CASSMSGGDQETQYF. The chain is built from TRBV6-2 or TRBV6-3 and TRBJ2-5; TCRdb's D call of TRBD1 is untestable without DNA. In germline, CDR1 is MNHEY, CDR2 SVGEGT. The CDR3 is made up of 15 amino acids.